Listed below are T cell receptor beta chains from one sample, sequenced in a study of untreated major depressive disorder. The data were produced by immunoSEQ multiplex PCR, yet TCRdb's version contains in-frame clones alone and is incomplete. This sample carries around 13,000 clones, about nine tenths of them seen once, and the ten largest clones take 0.7% to 0.85%. The specimen sequenced was CD4+ T cells from PBMCs. Source of these receptors: a man aged 30 to 45 with major depressive disorder. Both conserved end residues are part of each CDR3. A D gene is named only where the DNA matches it firmly. Clone size is given for some rows only: seen once, a few or many times, or a class if the clone is expanded.

TGTGCTAGCAGTCCTCCGGGGGGTCGAGAGACCCAGTACTTC CASSPPGGRETQYF 14 TRBD2 TRBJ2-5 TRBV7-7 -
TGTGCCAGCAGCCGTGGACAGCAAGAGACCCAGTACTTC CASSRGQQETQYF 13 - TRBJ2-5 TRBV14 -
TGCGCCAGCAGCCGGGACAGGGGGACCGGGGAGCTGTTTTTT CASSRDRGTGELFF 14 TRBD1 TRBJ2-2 TRBV5-1 -
TGTGCCAGCTCACCTCATGGCGACGGCTACACCTTC CASSPHGDGYTF 12 - TRBJ1-2 TRBV18 -
TGTGCCAGCAGTCCAACAGGGGGTACTGAAGCTTTCTTT CASSPTGGTEAFF 13 TRBD1 TRBJ1-1 TRBV6-5 -
TGCGCCAGCAGCGCAGGAAATGGGAGGGTTGCGTTTCGCAATCAGCCCCAGCATTTT CASSAGNGRVAFRNQPQHF 19 - TRBJ1-5 TRBV4-1 -
TGTGCCAGCACCAAAATCGGACAGGGGCCCTACGAGCAGTACTTC CASTKIGQGPYEQYF 15 TRBD1 TRBJ2-7 TRBV28 -
TGTGCCAGCAGCTTAGGAATCGGCAGGAACACTGAAGCTTTCTTT CASSLGIGRNTEAFF 15 - TRBJ1-1 TRBV7-9 -
TGTGCCAGCAGCGCCACGCTAGGTGCAGATACGCAGTATTTT CASSATLGADTQYF 14 - TRBJ2-3 TRBV7-8 -
TGTGCCAGCAGTTCTGGGTGGTCACCCCTCCACTTT CASSSGWSPLHF 12 - TRBJ1-6 TRBV6-5 -
TGTGCCAGCTCACCTCAAGGGCAGGTGGGGGGTAACGAGCAGTACTTC CASSPQGQVGGNEQYF 16 - TRBJ2-7 TRBV18 -
TGTGCCAGCAGTCCAAATGGCGTTCGGACAGATACGCAGTATTTT CASSPNGVRTDTQYF 15 - TRBJ2-3 TRBV7-6 once
TGTGCCAGCAGCGTAGCGACAGGGGACTACAATGAGCAGTTCTTC CASSVATGDYNEQFF 15 TRBD1 TRBJ2-1 TRBV9 -
TGCGCCAGCAGCTTGGCCTCGGGACAGTTCTCCTACGAGCAGTACTTC CASSLASGQFSYEQYF 16 TRBD1 TRBJ2-7 TRBV5-1 -
TGTGCCAGCAGCCTGGGACAGACCACTGAAGCTTTCTTT CASSLGQTTEAFF 13 TRBD1 TRBJ1-1 TRBV2 -
TGTGCCAGCAGCCGGACAGGCGTGAACACTGAAGCTTTCTTT CASSRTGVNTEAFF 14 TRBD1 TRBJ1-1 TRBV7-3 -
TGTGCCAGCAGCGTATACGGGGGGCGGATGAACACTGAAGCTTTCTTT CASSVYGGRMNTEAFF 16 - TRBJ1-1 TRBV9 -
TGCGCCAGCAGCTGGGCTGAGACCCAGTACTTC CASSWAETQYF 11 - TRBJ2-5 TRBV5-1 once
TGTGCCAGCAGCCTGGACAGGGGGGGAGAGACCCAGTACTTC CASSLDRGGETQYF 14 TRBD1 TRBJ2-5 TRBV5-6 -
TGCGCCAGCAGCCACCTGGACGGCGGGGAGCTGTTTTTT CASSHLDGGELFF 13 - TRBJ2-2 TRBV4-1 -
TGTGCCAGCAGTGATCCCGGGACCGTCCCTGAGGAGCAGTACTTC CASSDPGTVPEEQYF 15 - TRBJ2-7 TRBV25-1 -
TGTGCCAGCAGGCAGGCCTCTGGAAACACCATATATTTT CASRQASGNTIYF 13 - TRBJ1-3 TRBV6-1 -
TGTGCCAGCAGCGTAGGACAGGGTGATACCGGGGAGCTGTTTTTT CASSVGQGDTGELFF 15 TRBD1 TRBJ2-2 TRBV9 -
TGTGCCAGCAGCACTCAGCGGTACAATGAGCAGTTCTTC CASSTQRYNEQFF 13 - TRBJ2-1 TRBV7-6 once
TGTGCCAGTAATGTGCAGGGGACGAATTCACCCCTCCACTTT CASNVQGTNSPLHF 14 - TRBJ1-6 TRBV19 -
TGTGCCATCAGTGATTTAGACTCTTCACCCCTCCACTTT CAISDLDSSPLHF 13 - TRBJ1-6 TRBV10-3 -
TGTGCCAGCAGCTGCAAACCCCCCCGGCTGGGGGGTGAGACCCAGTACTTC CASSCKPPRLGGETQYF 17 - TRBJ2-5 TRBV7-3 -
TGCGCCAGCAGCTTGGTTGTGACAGACAATTCACCCCTCCACTTT CASSLVVTDNSPLHF 15 - TRBJ1-6 TRBV5-1 -
TGCGCCAGCAGCTTGCCGGGCCGGGCTAATTCACCCCTCCACTTT CASSLPGRANSPLHF 15 - TRBJ1-6 TRBV5-1 -
TGCGCCAGCAGCCTCCGAGGAGGGTCTGGGTCAGCCACGTCAGATACGCAGTATTTT CASSLRGGSGSATSDTQYF 19 - TRBJ2-3 TRBV4-1 -
TGTGCCAGCAGTTACGGGACAGTGTTTACTGAAGCTTTCTTT CASSYGTVFTEAFF 14 TRBD1 TRBJ1-1 TRBV6-5 -
TGTGCCAGCAGCTTAGGACAGGGGCCTTCCTATGGCTACACCTTC CASSLGQGPSYGYTF 15 TRBD1 TRBJ1-2 TRBV7-8 -
TGTGCCAGCAGTTACAACTCGAAGGGGCCCAGGAATTTT CASSYNSKGPRNF 13 - TRBJ1-5 TRBV6-6 -
TGTGCCAGCAGTCCCTCGGGCGGGGCGCAGCCCCAGCATTTT CASSPSGGAQPQHF 14 - TRBJ1-5 TRBV7-9 -
TGCAGCTCCTCGACGTCTGGATACAATGAGCAGTTCTTC CSSSTSGYNEQFF 13 - TRBJ2-1 TRBV29-1 -
TGTGCCAGCAGTCTACAGGGGGTTAGGAATCAGCCCCAGCATTTT CASSLQGVRNQPQHF 15 TRBD1 TRBJ1-5 TRBV28 -
TGCGCCAGCAGCTTGACAGGGGGCGCGGTCACTGAAGCTTTCTTT CASSLTGGAVTEAFF 15 TRBD1 TRBJ1-1 TRBV5-1 -
TGCGCCAGCAGCTTGCTCGGGGGGAGCTCCTACAATGAGCAGTTCTTC CASSLLGGSSYNEQFF 16 TRBD2 TRBJ2-1 TRBV5-1 -
TGTGCCAGCGAAGGGGAGGGAGCAGCTAATGAAAAACTGTTTTTT CASEGEGAANEKLFF 15 - TRBJ1-4 TRBV6-1 -
TGTGCCAGCAGCCTGACAGGGGGTGGAGGCTATGGCTACACCTTC CASSLTGGGGYGYTF 15 TRBD1 TRBJ1-2 TRBV11-2 -
TGTGCCAGCAGCTTACAGGGGGGCAATTCACCCCTCCACTTT CASSLQGGNSPLHF 14 TRBD1 TRBJ1-6 TRBV7-9 -
TGCAGCGTGGGGGACAGCAATCAGCCCCAGCATTTT CSVGDSNQPQHF 12 - TRBJ1-5 TRBV29-1 -
TGCAGCGTTGAGGGAGGCTGGGGCTATGGCTACACCTTC CSVEGGWGYGYTF 13 - TRBJ1-2 TRBV29-1 -
TGCGCCAGCAGCCCGGCGGGAGCGAACACCGGGGAGCTGTTTTTT CASSPAGANTGELFF 15 TRBD2 TRBJ2-2 TRBV5-1 -
TGTGCCAGCTCACCACCGGGGATCATTGCGGAAAAACTGTTTTTT CASSPPGIIAEKLFF 15 - TRBJ1-4 TRBV18 once
TGTGCCAGCAGCTTTCCACGGGGGGCCGGAGATACGCAGTATTTT CASSFPRGAGDTQYF 15 - TRBJ2-3 TRBV5-4 -
TGTGCCAGCTCACCCTGGGACTTTCCGACTTTCTTT CASSPWDFPTFF 12 - TRBJ1-1 TRBV18 -
TGTGCCTGGAGTGCTATAGGGGGCGCCGGCACTGAAGCTTTCTTT CAWSAIGGAGTEAFF 15 TRBD1 TRBJ1-1 TRBV30 few
TGTGCCAGCTCACCGAGGCCTGGAGGGAATCAGCCCCAGCATTTT CASSPRPGGNQPQHF 15 - TRBJ1-5 TRBV18 -
TGTGCCAGCAGCTTAGCGGGGATGACCTATGGCTACACCTTC CASSLAGMTYGYTF 14 - TRBJ1-2 TRBV11-2 -
TGTGCCAGCAGCTGGAGACCCGGGACAGTCACAGATACGCAGTATTTT CASSWRPGTVTDTQYF 16 TRBD1 TRBJ2-3 TRBV7-8 once
TGCGCCAGCAGCTTGAGTCTTACCTACGAGCAGTACTTC CASSLSLTYEQYF 13 - TRBJ2-7 TRBV5-1 -
TGTGCCAGCAGTCGGGGACATCCCACCGGGGAGCTGTTTTTT CASSRGHPTGELFF 14 - TRBJ2-2 TRBV6-5 -
TGCGCCAGCAGCCAGAGCAGGAAAAGTGACACTGAAGCTTTCTTT CASSQSRKSDTEAFF 15 - TRBJ1-1 TRBV4-1 -
TGTGCCAGCAGTTACGGGACGGCGAACACTGAAGCTTTCTTT CASSYGTANTEAFF 14 - TRBJ1-1 TRBV6-5 -
TGTGCCAGCAGCTTAGCGAGGGGGAGGAATGAGCAGTTCTTC CASSLARGRNEQFF 14 - TRBJ2-1 TRBV11-3 -
TGCGCCAGCAGCTTGTCGCGGGGCTCCTACGAGCAGTACTTC CASSLSRGSYEQYF 14 - TRBJ2-7 TRBV5-1 -
TGCGCCAGCAGCTTGGGGACTAGCGGGGGAGAGACCCAGTACTTC CASSLGTSGGETQYF 15 TRBD2 TRBJ2-5 TRBV5-1 -
TGCAGCGTTCTATCTACAGGGAGCAGGGGCTACACCTTC CSVLSTGSRGYTF 13 - TRBJ1-2 TRBV29-1 once
TGTGTACCTCACTTTAAAGGGCAGTATTTT CVPHFKGQYF 10 - TRBJ2-3 TRBV9 -